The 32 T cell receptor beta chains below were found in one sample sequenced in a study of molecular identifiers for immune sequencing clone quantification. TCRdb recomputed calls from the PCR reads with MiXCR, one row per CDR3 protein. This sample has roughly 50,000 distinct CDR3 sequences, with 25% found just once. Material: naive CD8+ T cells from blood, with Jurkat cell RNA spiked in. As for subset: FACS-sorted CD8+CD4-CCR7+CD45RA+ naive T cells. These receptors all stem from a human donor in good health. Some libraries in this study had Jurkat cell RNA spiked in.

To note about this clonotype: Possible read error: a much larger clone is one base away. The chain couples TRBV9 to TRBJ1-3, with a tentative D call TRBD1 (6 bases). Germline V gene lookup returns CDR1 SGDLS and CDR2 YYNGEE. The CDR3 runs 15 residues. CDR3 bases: TGTGCCAGCAGCGTAGAAACAGGGATTGGAAGCACCATATATTTT. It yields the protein CASSVETGIGSTIYF.

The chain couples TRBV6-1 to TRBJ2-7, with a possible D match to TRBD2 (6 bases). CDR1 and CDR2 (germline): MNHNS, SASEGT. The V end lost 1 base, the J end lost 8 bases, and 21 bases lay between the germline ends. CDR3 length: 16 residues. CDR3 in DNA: TGTGCCAGCAGTGAAGAGGTTCCGAATAGTAGCGGCCAGCAGTACTTC. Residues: CASSEEVPNSSGQQYF.

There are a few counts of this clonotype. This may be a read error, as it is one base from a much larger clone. The CDR3 region is CASSFLAGGPGGLFF. Here the CDR3 DNA reads TGTGCCAGCAGCTTCCTAGCGGGAGGGCCCGGGGGGCTGTTTTTT. The chain uses TRBV13 and TRBJ2-2; 12 bases align to TRBD2. This CDR3 comprises 15 residues. Germline-derived CDR1 and CDR2 are PRHDT and FYEKMQ (reference sequence).

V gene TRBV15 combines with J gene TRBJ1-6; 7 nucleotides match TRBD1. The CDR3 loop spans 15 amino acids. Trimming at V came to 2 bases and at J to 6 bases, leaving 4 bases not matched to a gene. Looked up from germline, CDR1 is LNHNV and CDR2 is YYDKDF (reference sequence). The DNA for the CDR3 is TGTGCCACCAGCAGACCGGGACAGATTAATTCACCCCTCCACTTT. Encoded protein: CATSRPGQINSPLHF.

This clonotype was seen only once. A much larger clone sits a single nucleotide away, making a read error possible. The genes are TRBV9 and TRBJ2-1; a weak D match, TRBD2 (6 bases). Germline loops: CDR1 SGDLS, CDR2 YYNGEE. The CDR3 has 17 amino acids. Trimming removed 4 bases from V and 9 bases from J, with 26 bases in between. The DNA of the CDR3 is TGTGCCAGCAGCCCCACCCTGCCCGGGACTTCAAGGGGTGAGCAGTTCTTC. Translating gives CASSPTLPGTSRGEQFF.

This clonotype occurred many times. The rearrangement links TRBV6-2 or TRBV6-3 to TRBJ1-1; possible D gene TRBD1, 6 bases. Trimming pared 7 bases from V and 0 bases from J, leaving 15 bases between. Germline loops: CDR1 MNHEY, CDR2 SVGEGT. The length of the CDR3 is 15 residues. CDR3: CASTLLGDMNTEAFF. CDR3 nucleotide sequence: TGTGCCAGCACCCTCCTAGGGGACATGAACACTGAAGCTTTCTTT.

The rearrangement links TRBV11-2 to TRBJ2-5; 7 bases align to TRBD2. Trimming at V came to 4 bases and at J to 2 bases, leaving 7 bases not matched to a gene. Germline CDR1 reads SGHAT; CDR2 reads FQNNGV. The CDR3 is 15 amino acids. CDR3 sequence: CASSSISGPQETQYF. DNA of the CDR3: TGTGCCAGCAGCTCCATTAGCGGGCCTCAAGAGACCCAGTACTTC.

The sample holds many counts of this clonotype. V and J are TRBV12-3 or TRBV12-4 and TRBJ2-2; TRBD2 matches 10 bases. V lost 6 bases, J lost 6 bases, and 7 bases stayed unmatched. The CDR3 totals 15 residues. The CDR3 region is CASSPQAGGAGELFF. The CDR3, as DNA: TGTGCCAGCAGCCCTCAAGCGGGAGGGGCCGGGGAGCTGTTTTTT.

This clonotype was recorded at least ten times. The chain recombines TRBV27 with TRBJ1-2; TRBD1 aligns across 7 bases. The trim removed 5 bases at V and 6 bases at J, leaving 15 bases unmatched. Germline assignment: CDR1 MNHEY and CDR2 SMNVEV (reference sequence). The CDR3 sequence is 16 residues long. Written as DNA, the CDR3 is TGTGCCAGCAGTCAAATAGGGGGATACAGGGGAGATGGCTACACCTTC. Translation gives CASSQIGGYRGDGYTF.

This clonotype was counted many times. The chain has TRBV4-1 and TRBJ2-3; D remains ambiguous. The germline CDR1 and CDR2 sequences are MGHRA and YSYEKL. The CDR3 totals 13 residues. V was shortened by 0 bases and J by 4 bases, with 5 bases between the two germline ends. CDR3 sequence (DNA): TGCGCCAGCAGCCAAGAAGGAGCAGATACGCAGTATTTT. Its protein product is CASSQEGADTQYF.

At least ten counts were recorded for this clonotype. The CDR3 protein is CATSDLAGELFF. The CDR3, as DNA: TGTGCCACCAGTGATTTGGCAGGGGAGCTGTTTTTT. The V gene is TRBV24-1, the J gene TRBJ2-2; D gene unclear. From germline, CDR1 is KGHDR and CDR2 SFDVKD. This CDR3 comprises 12 residues. With 0 bases removed from V and 8 bases from J, the gap between germline ends came to 3 bases.

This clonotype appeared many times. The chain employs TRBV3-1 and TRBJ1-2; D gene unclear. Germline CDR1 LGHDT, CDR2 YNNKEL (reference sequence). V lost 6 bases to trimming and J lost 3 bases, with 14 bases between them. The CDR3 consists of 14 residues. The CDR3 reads CASRDPLRDYGYTF. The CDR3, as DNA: TGTGCCAGCAGAGACCCATTAAGAGACTATGGCTACACCTTC.

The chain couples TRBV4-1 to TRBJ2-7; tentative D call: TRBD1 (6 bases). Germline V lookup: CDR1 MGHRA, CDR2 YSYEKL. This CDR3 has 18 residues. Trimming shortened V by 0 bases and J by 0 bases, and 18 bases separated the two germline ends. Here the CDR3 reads CASSQDPPTGWVSYEQYF. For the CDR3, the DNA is TGCGCCAGCAGCCAAGATCCCCCTACAGGGTGGGTCTCCTACGAGCAGTACTTC.

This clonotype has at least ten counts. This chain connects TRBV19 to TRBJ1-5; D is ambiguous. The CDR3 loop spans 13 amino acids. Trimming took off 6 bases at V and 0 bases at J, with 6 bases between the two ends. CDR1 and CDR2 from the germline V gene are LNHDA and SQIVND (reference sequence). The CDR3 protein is CASRVDSNQPQHF. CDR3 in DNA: TGTGCCAGTAGGGTCGATAGCAATCAGCCCCAGCATTTT.

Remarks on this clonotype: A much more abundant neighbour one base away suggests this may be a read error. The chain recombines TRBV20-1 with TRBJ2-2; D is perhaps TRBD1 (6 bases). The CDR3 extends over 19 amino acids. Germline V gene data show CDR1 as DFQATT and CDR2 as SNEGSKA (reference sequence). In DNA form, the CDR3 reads TGCAGTGCTAGGTCCGAAGTGATGGACGACAGGCCGAACACCGGGGAGCTGTGTTTT. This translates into CSARSEVMDDRPNTGELCF.

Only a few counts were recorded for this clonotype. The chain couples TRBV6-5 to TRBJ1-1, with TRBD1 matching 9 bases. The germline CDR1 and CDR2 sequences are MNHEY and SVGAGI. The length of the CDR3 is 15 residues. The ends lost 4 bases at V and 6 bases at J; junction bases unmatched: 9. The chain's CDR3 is CASSFGTGWGSEAFF. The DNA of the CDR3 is TGTGCCAGCAGTTTCGGGACAGGGTGGGGTTCTGAAGCTTTCTTT.

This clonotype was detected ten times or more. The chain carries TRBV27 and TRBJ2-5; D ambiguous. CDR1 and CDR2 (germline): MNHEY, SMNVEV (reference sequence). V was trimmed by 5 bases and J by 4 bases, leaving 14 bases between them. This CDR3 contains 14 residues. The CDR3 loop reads CASSPRVPGETQYF. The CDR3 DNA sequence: TGTGCCAGCAGTCCCCGGGTGCCCGGAGAGACCCAGTACTTC.

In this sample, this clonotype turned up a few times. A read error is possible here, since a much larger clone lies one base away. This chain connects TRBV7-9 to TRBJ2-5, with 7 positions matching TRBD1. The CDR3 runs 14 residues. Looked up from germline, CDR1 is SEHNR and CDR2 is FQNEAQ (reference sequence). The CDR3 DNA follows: TGTGCCAGCAGCTTATGGGACAGTCAAGAGCCCCAGTACTTC. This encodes CASSLWDSQEPQYF. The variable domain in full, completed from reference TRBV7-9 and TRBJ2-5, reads DTGVSQNPRHKITKRGQNVTFRCDPISEHNRLYWYRQTLGQGPEFLTYFQNEAQLEKSRLLSDRFSAERPKGSFSTLEIQRTEQGDSAMYLCASSLWDSQEPQYFGPGTRLLVL.

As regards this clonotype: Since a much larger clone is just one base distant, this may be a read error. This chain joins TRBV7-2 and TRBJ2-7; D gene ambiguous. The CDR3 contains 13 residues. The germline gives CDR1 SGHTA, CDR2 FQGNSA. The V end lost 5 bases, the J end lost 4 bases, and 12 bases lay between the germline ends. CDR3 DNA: TGTGCCAGCAGCGTAGGTGTGGGGTACGAGCAGTACTTC. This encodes CASSVGVGYEQYF.

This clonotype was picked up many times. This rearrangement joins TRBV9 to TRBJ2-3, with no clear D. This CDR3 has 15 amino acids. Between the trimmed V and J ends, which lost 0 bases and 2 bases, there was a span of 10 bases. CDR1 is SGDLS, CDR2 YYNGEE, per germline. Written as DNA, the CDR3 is TGTGCCAGCAGCGTAGCTTTAGGGATCACAGATACGCAGTATTTT. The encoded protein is CASSVALGITDTQYF.

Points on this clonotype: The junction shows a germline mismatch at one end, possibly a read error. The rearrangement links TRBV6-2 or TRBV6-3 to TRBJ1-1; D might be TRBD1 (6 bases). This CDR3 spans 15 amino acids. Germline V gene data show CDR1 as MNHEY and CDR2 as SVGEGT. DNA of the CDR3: TGTGCCAGCAGTCACGGGACGGCCGGGGGCACTGAAGTTTTCTTT. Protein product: CASSHGTAGGTEVFF.

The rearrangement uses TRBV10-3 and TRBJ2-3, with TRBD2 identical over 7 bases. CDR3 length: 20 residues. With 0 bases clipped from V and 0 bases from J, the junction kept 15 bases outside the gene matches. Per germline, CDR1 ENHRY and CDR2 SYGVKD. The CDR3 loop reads CAISESSSGARLVSTDTQYF. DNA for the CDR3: TGTGCCATCAGTGAGTCTTCTAGCGGAGCCAGACTAGTAAGCACAGATACGCAGTATTTT.

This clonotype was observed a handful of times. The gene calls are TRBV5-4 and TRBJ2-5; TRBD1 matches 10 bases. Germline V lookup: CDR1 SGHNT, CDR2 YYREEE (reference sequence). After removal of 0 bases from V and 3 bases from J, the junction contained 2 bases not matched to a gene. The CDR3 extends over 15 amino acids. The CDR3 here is CASSLVGQGEETQYF. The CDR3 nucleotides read TGTGCCAGCAGCTTGGTAGGACAGGGGGAAGAGACCCAGTACTTC.

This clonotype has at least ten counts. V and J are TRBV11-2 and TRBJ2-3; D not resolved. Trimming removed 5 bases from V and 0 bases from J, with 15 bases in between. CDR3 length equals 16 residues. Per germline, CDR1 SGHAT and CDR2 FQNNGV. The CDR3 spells CASSLTGWSSTDTQYF. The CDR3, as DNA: TGTGCCAGCAGCCTCACCGGATGGTCTAGCACAGATACGCAGTATTTT.

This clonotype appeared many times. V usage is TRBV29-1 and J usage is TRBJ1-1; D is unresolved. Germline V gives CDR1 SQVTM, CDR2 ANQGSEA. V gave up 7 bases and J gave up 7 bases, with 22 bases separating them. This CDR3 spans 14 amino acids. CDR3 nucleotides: TGCAGCGCCCTACGCCGCTCAGGTGCCGGTGAAGCTTTCTTT. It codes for CSALRRSGAGEAFF.

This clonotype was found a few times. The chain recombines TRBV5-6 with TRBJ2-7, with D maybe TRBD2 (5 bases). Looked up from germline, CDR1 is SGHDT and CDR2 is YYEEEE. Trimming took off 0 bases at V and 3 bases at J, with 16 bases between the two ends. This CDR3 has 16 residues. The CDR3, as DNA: TGTGCCAGCAGCTTGGGAGCTCCAGGTCGGGGCTACGAGCAGTACTTC. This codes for CASSLGAPGRGYEQYF.

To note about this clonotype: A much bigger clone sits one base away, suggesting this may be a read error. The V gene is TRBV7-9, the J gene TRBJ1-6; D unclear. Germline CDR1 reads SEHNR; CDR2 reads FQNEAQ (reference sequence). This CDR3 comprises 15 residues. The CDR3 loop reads CASSFLDGNNPPLHF. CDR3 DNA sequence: TGTGCCAGCAGCTTTCTGGACGGAAATAATCCACCCCTCCACTTT.

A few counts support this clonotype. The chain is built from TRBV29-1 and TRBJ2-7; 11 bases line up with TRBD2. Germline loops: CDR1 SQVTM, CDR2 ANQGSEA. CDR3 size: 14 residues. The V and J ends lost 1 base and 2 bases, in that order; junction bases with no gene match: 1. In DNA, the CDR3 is TGCAGCGTTGAAGGACTAGCGGGGACCTACGAGCAGTACTTC. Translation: CSVEGLAGTYEQYF.

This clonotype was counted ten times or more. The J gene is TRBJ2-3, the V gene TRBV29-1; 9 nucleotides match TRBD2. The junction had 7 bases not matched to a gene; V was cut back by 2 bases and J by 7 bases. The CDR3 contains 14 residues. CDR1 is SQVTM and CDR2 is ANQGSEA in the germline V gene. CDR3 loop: CSVELWREGNTQYF. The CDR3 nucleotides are TGCAGCGTTGAACTCTGGCGGGAGGGCAATACGCAGTATTTT.

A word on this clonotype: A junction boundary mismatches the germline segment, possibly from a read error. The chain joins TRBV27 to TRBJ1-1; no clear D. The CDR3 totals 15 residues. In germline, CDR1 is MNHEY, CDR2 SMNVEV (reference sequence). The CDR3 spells CASSSPVAMNTEALF. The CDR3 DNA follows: TGTGCCAGCAGTTCGCCCGTAGCGATGAACACTGAAGCTCTCTTT.

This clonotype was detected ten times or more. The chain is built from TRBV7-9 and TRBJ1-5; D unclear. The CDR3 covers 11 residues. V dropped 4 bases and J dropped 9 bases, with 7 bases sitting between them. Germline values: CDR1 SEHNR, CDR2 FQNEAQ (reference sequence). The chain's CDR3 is CASSSGGPQHF. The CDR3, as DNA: TGTGCCAGCAGCTCCGGAGGGCCCCAGCATTTT.

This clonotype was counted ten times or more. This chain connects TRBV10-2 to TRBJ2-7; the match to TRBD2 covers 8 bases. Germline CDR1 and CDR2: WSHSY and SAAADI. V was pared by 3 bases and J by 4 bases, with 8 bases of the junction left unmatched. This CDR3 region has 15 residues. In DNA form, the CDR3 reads TGCGCCAGCAGTGAAACGGCGGGGGGCGGGTACGAGCAGTACTTC. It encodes CASSETAGGGYEQYF.